Included here is one T cell receptor beta chain sequence, with context. There is no known antigen for this receptor. Library prep was done by 5' RACE. Preparation of each TCR library used 3,000 to 4,000 ng of total RNA. For each sample, cDNA synthesis with SMARTScribe reverse transcriptase was split into eight separate reactions. During cDNA synthesis, template switching was used to introduce unique molecular identifiers that contained a 6-nucleotide sample barcode. Amplification of TCRalpha and TCRbeta cDNA involved two nested PCRs of around 16 and 10 cycles, and each PCR was followed by bead purification. Before amplification, the cDNA was both treated with uracil DNA-glycosylase and purified with the QIAquick PCR purification kit. The second PCR added Illumina TruSeq-compatible adapters along with sample-specific barcodes. TapeStation and Qubit were used to check library quality and concentration, and approximately 5 ng of each library went into the pool. Sequencing of the pooled libraries was done on an Illumina HiSeq2500 single-index Rapid Run using custom sequencing primers and 2 x 100 bp reads. From the authors' description of their analysis: UMI-based consensus assembly with MiGEC version 1.2.6 was used to correct PCR and sequencing errors. MiXCR version 2.1.1 was used to carry out V(D)J alignment, clonotype assembly and CDR3 extraction. Normalisation of gene usage, clonotype sharing and MAIT/NKT TCR abundance was achieved by analysing the top 1000, 10 000 and 20 000 clonotypes per sample. Diversity was computed as the inverse Simpson index with the vegan R package after downsampling to 27 000 UMIs. Paired Mann-Whitney U tests were applied to discordant twin pairs, and Benjamini-Hochberg correction was used for multiple testing. TCRdb reprocessed the reads, reporting each CDR3 protein sequence once and no DNA. The V and J calls reflect TCRdb's pipeline rather than the authors' work. In this sample's table one finds 300,000 to 350,000 distinct CDR3 sequences. The ten largest clones take up roughly 2% of the sample.

The germline V gene encodes CDR1 SGHTA and CDR2 FQGNSA. From cysteine to phenylalanine, the CDR3 is 14 amino acids long. No DNA has been recorded. From each donor, a roughly 2.5 ml peripheral blood sample was collected into PAXgene tubes and stored at -80 degrees C. Total RNA was isolated from whole blood with the PAXgene blood miRNA kit on an automated QIAcube, without T cell sorting. Peripheral blood from monozygotic twin pairs, either concordant or discordant for inflammatory bowel disease, underwent deep TCRalpha and TCRbeta repertoire profiling that used unique molecular barcoding. Smoking habits were recorded for all twin pairs, and individuals were classified as current, former or never smokers. The data stem from a study of monozygotic twins with inflammatory bowel disease (dated by TCRdb to about 2019). Broadly, across the study: In total, 28 monozygotic twin pairs made up the full study: 19 Danish pairs, all IBD-discordant, plus nine German pairs, of which four were IBD-concordant and five were IBD-discordant. The search for disease-associated traits relied mainly on comparing IBD patients with their genetically identical healthy co-twins within discordant pairs. Each individual had, on average, about 151 000 unique TCRalpha sequences and 181 000 unique TCRbeta sequences available for analysis.

The study at large found these results: Compared with healthy twins, IBD patients shared fewer clonotypes with other individuals, and the difference was most pronounced in patients with signs of disease activity. Differing immunosuppressive treatments among patients may have added background noise and inter-individual variability to the repertoires. The results gave no support for a single strong signal or clonotype linked to IBD. A decrease in TCRbeta repertoire diversity, as measured by inverse Simpson index, was observed in IBD patients compared with their healthy co-twins. The analysis was unable to tell apart different T cell subtypes. Repertoire similarity did not differ between concordant and discordant twins, possibly due to limited statistical power.

The sequence was collected from a human donor with ulcerative colitis or Crohn's disease, or a healthy co-twin of an affected twin (not recorded which). The chain is encoded by TRBV7-2 joined to TRBJ2-7; absent DNA, TCRdb's TRBD1 call cannot be checked. The sample comprised blood. The CDR3 in this case is CASSPRRDSHEQYF.